Listed below are T cell receptor beta chains from one sample, sequenced in a study of T cells in localized non-small cell lung cancer. This table comes from immunoSEQ multiplex PCR, and its TCRdb copy is limited to in-frame clones, with some not included. The sample holds 60,000 or so clones, around 81% seen once. The material sequenced was PBMCs, taken before any cancer treatment. These receptors came from a man aged 35-69 years with stage II lung adenocarcinoma. Each CDR3 is given with its conserved first and last residue. The D gene is left open where the match is weak. Clone size is shown for a subset of rows, as once, few, many or a class of expanded clone.

>NA|TRBJ2-1|TRBV11-2|NA
TGTGCCAGCAGCTTAGCAGGGGCACCCTACAATGAGCAGTTCTTC
CASSLAGAPYNEQFF
>NA|TRBJ2-3|TRBV19|NA
TGTGCCAGTAGTATGATGTCAGATACGCAGTATTTT
CASSMMSDTQYF
>NA|TRBJ1-2|TRBV4-2|TRBD1
TGTGCCAGCAGCCAAGAAAGAGGGTCCACAGGGGGTGGCTACACCTTC
CASSQERGSTGGGYTF
>NA|TRBJ2-1|TRBV2|NA
TGTGCCAGCCGCTCGGCCGGAGGGTTGTACAATGAGCAGTTCTTC
CASRSAGGLYNEQFF
>once|TRBJ1-1|TRBV18|NA
TGTGCCAGCTCACCAATAGAAGGGGTTACTGAAGCTTTCTTT
CASSPIEGVTEAFF
>NA|TRBJ2-1|TRBV21-1|NA
TGTGCCAGCAGCAAAGGGTCTGGGGAAGGGTCCTACAATGAGCAGTTCTTC
CASSKGSGEGSYNEQFF
>NA|TRBJ2-7|TRBV9|NA
TGTGCCAGCAGCTCCCGGGACGGGTACGAGCAGTACTTC
CASSSRDGYEQYF
>once|TRBJ1-5|TRBV18|NA
TGTGCCAGCTCACCCCAAGGCAATCAGCCCCAGCATTTT
CASSPQGNQPQHF
>NA|TRBJ2-7|TRBV5-6|TRBD1
TGTGCCAGCAGCTTAGGACAGGGGGCATCCTACGAGCAGTACTTC
CASSLGQGASYEQYF
>NA|TRBJ1-4|TRBV6-1|NA
TGTGCCAGCAGTGGGCGGGGAGGCGAAAAACTGTTTTTT
CASSGRGGEKLFF
>NA|TRBJ2-5|TRBV9|TRBD2
TGTGCCAGCAGCCCATCTAGCGGGAGCCGAGAGACCCAGTACTTC
CASSPSSGSRETQYF
>few|TRBJ1-1|TRBV5-1|NA
TGCGCCAGCAGCTTGACACCCACAGGGTTGAACACTGAAGCTTTCTTT
CASSLTPTGLNTEAFF
>NA|TRBJ2-2|TRBV7-2|NA
TGTGCCAGCAGCGGGACCTTAAACACCGGGGAGCTGTTTTTT
CASSGTLNTGELFF
>NA|TRBJ2-3|TRBV6-1|NA
TGTGCCAGCAGTTCGTGGGGGGATACGCAGTATTTT
CASSSWGDTQYF
>NA|TRBJ2-3|TRBV7-9|NA
TGTGCCAGCAGCGACCTCTCTAGCACAGATACGCAGTATTTT
CASSDLSSTDTQYF
>NA|TRBJ2-7|TRBV25-1|NA
TGTGCCAGCAGTGTAGGAGGGGACCCCTCCTACGAGCAGTACTTC
CASSVGGDPSYEQYF
>NA|TRBJ2-1|TRBV28|TRBD2
TGTGCCAGCAGTCCCCGACTAGCGGGAGCTGAGCAGTTCTTC
CASSPRLAGAEQFF
>NA|TRBJ2-7|TRBV4-1|NA
TGCGCCAGCAGCCAAGAAAATAAAGGGGCAGCGGACGAGCAGTACTTC
CASSQENKGAADEQYF
>NA|TRBJ2-3|TRBV9|NA
TGTGCCAGCAGCGTAGCTAAGGCAGATACGCAGTATTTT
CASSVAKADTQYF
>NA|TRBJ2-1|TRBV19|NA
TGTGCCAGTAGTATATATACGGGAGTCTCCTACAATGAGCAGTTCTTC
CASSIYTGVSYNEQFF
>NA|TRBJ1-2|TRBV9|TRBD1
TGTGCCAGCAGCTCAGGGGGGCAGGGCTATGGCTACACCTTC
CASSSGGQGYGYTF
>few|TRBJ2-1|TRBV4-2|TRBD2
TGTGCCAGCAGCCAAGATCGCGGACTAGCCTACAATGAGCAGTTCTTC
CASSQDRGLAYNEQFF
>NA|TRBJ2-1|TRBV6-6|TRBD2
TGTGCCAGCTCCCGCGGGAGGTACAATGAGCAGTTCTTC
CASSRGRYNEQFF
>NA|TRBJ1-4|TRBV5-4|TRBD1
TGTGCCAGCAGCCCGGGGCAGGGGGCATATGAAAAACTGTTTTTT
CASSPGQGAYEKLFF
>NA|TRBJ2-1|TRBV29-1|NA
TGCAGCGTTGATCCTGAGCAGTTCTTC
CSVDPEQFF
>NA|TRBJ2-7|TRBV5-4|TRBD1
TGTGCCAGCAGCCCACCGGGACAGGCGAGGCACGAGCAGTACTTC
CASSPPGQARHEQYF
>NA|TRBJ2-3|TRBV6-9|TRBD2
TGTGCCAGCAGACTAGCGGGGGAACTTAGGACAGATACGCAGTATTTT
CASRLAGELRTDTQYF
>NA|TRBJ1-1|TRBV9|NA
TGTGCCAGCAGCGTAATGAACACTGAAGCTTTCTTT
CASSVMNTEAFF
>NA|TRBJ1-1|TRBV5-4|NA
TGTGCCAGCAGCCGAAAGATCCAGGGGCACACTGAAGCTTTCTTT
CASSRKIQGHTEAFF
>few|TRBJ2-5|TRBV20-1|NA
TGCAGTGCTAGAGATCGAGAGACCCAGTACTTC
CSARDRETQYF
>NA|TRBJ1-1|TRBV27|TRBD1
TGTGCCAGCGGTTTAAGACAGGGTGGTGAAGCTTTCTTT
CASGLRQGGEAFF
>NA|TRBJ2-7|TRBV6-5|NA
TGTGCCAGCAGTGGGACCGTCTCCTACGAGCAGTACTTC
CASSGTVSYEQYF
>NA|TRBJ1-2|TRBV6-5|TRBD1
TGTGCCAGCAGGGACAGGGACACCTATGGCTACACCTTC
CASRDRDTYGYTF
>NA|TRBJ2-7|TRBV6-5|NA
TGTGCCAGCAAGGGGGAGGTCTCCTACGAGCAGTACTTC
CASKGEVSYEQYF
>NA|TRBJ1-2|TRBV29-1|NA
TGCAGCGTTGGGAATGGGGCGGACTATGGCTACACCTTC
CSVGNGADYGYTF
>few|TRBJ1-1|TRBV14|NA
TGTGCCAGCAGCCAAACGAAACGGCGGTTGTCGGACACTGAAGCTTTCTTT
CASSQTKRRLSDTEAFF
>NA|TRBJ2-2|TRBV10-3|TRBD2
TGTGCCACCGCGGGAGCGGAGAACACCGGGGAGCTGTTTTTT
CATAGAENTGELFF
>NA|TRBJ2-3|TRBV6-6|NA
TGTGCCAGCAGTTACCCTACGACTAGAACAGATACGCAGTATTTT
CASSYPTTRTDTQYF
>NA|TRBJ2-7|TRBV6-5|NA
TGTGCCAGCAGCCCCTTGATTAACCTTGGCGAGCAGTACTTC
CASSPLINLGEQYF
>NA|TRBJ1-1|TRBV29-1|TRBD1
TGCAGCGTTGAAAGGGGGCAGCTTATGAACACTGAAGCTTTCTTT
CSVERGQLMNTEAFF
>NA|TRBJ1-5|TRBV7-8|NA
TGTGCCAGCAGCTTACTCAATCAGCCCCAGCATTTT
CASSLLNQPQHF
>NA|TRBJ2-1|TRBV5-4|NA
TGTGCCAGCAGCTCGGTCCATGAGCAGTTCTTC
CASSSVHEQFF
>few|TRBJ1-1|TRBV28|NA
TGTGCCAGCAGTTTAGATGGGGGGGTGAACACTGAAGCTTTCTTT
CASSLDGGVNTEAFF
>NA|TRBJ2-7|TRBV5-4|NA
TGTGCCAGCAGCTTGATGGGGGGGCCTCCCTACGAGCAGTACTTC
CASSLMGGPPYEQYF
>NA|TRBJ2-3|TRBV27|NA
TGTGCCAGCAGTTACAGCTGGGGCACAGATACGCAGTATTTT
CASSYSWGTDTQYF
>NA|TRBJ2-5|TRBV7-7|TRBD2
TGTGCTAGCAGCCAAGGGCTAGCGGGAGGGTCAGAGACCCAGTACTTC
CASSQGLAGGSETQYF
>NA|TRBJ2-1|TRBV9|TRBD1
TGTGCCAGCAGCGTAGGTTCGGGACAGGGGTGGAATGAGCAGTTCTTC
CASSVGSGQGWNEQFF